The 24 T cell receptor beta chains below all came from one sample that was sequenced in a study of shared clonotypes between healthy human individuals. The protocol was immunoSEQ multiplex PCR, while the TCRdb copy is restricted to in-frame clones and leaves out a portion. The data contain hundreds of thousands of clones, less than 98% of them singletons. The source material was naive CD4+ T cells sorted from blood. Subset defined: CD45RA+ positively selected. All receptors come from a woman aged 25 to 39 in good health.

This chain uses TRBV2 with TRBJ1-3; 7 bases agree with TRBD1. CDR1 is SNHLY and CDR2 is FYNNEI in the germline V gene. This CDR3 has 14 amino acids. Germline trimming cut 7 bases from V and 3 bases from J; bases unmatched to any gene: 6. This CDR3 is CASTRQGFGNTIYF. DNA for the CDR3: TGTGCCAGCACCCGACAGGGTTTTGGAAACACCATATATTTT.

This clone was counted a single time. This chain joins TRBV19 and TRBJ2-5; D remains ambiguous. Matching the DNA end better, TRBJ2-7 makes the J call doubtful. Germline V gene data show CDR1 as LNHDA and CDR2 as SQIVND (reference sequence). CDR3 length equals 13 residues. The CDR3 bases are TGTGCCAGTAGTGAGAAGCACATCTACGAGCAGTACTTC. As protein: CASSEKHIYEQYF.

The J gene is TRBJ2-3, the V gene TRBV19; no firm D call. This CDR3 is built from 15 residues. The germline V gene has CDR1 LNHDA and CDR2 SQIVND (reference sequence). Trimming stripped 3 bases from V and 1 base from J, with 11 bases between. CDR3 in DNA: TGTGCCAGTAGTATCGGCGGAGCCCGCACAGATACGCAGTATTTT. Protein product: CASSIGGARTDTQYF.

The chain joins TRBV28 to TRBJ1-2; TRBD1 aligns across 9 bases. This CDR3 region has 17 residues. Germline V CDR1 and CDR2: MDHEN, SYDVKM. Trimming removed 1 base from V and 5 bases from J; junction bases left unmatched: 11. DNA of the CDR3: TGTGCCAGCAGTTTATTGAGGGACAGGGTAATTGAGTATGGCTACACCTTC. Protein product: CASSLLRDRVIEYGYTF.

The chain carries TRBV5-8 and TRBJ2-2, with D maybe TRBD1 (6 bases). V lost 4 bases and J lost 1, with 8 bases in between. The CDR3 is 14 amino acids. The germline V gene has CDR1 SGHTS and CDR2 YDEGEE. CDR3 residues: CASSVTGNTGELFF. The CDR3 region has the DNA TGTGCCAGCAGCGTGACAGGGAACACCGGGGAGCTGTTTTTT.

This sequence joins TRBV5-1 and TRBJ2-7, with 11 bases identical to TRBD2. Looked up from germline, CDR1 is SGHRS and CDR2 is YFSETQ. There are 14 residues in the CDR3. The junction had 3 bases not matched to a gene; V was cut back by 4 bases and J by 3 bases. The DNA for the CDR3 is TGCGCCAGCAGCCCCGGACTAGCGGGCTACGAGCAGTACTTC. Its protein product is CASSPGLAGYEQYF.

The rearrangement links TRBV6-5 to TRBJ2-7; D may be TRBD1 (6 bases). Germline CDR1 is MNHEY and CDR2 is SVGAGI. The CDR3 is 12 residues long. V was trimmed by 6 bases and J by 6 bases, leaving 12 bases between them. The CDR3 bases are TGTGCCAGCAGAACAGGACAGCGCGAGCAGTACTTC. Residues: CASRTGQREQYF.

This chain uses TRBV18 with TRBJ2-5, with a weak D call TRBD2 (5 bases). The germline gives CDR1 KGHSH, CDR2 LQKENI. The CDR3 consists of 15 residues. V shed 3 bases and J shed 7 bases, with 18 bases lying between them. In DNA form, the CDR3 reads TGTGCCAGCTCACCTACGAACAGTCCCCGGGGGACCCAGTACTTC. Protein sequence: CASSPTNSPRGTQYF.

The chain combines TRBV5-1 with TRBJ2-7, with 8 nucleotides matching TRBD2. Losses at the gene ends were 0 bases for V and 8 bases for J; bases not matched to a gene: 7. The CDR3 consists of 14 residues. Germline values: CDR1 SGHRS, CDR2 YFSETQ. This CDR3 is CASSLDASGSKQYF. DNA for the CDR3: TGCGCCAGCAGCTTGGATGCTAGCGGGTCCAAGCAGTACTTC.

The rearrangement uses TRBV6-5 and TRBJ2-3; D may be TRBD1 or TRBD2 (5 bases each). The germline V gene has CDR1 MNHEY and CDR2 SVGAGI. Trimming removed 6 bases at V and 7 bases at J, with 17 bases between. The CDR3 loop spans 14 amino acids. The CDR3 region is CASRKGRLGNTQYF. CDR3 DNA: TGTGCCAGCAGGAAGGGACGCCTGGGTAATACGCAGTATTTT.

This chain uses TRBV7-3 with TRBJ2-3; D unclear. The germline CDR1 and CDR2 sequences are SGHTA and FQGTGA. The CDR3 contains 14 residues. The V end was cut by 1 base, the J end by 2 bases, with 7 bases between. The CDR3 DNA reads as TGTGCCAGCAGCTTAAGCTACACCACAGATACGCAGTATTTT. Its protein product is CASSLSYTTDTQYF.

CDR3: CSVVRQLNSYEQYF. CDR3 coding DNA: TGCAGCGTTGTTCGACAGCTTAACTCCTACGAGCAGTACTTC. The chain employs TRBV29-1 and TRBJ2-7, with D maybe TRBD1 (5 bases). V lost 4 bases to trimming and J lost 0 bases, with 13 bases between them. The CDR3 runs 14 residues. Germline lookup yields CDR1 SQVTM and CDR2 ANQGSEA.

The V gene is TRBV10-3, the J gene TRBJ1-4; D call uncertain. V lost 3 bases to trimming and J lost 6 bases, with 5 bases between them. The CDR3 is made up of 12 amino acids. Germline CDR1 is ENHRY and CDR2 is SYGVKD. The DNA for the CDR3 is TGTGCCATCAGTGATTTAGATGAAAAACTGTTTTTT. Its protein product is CAISDLDEKLFF.

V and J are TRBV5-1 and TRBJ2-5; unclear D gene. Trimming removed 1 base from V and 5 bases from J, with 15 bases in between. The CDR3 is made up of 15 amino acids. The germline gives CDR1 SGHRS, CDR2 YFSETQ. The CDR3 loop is CASSLFSEARETQYF. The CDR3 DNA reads TGCGCCAGCAGCTTGTTCTCCGAGGCGAGGGAGACCCAGTACTTC.

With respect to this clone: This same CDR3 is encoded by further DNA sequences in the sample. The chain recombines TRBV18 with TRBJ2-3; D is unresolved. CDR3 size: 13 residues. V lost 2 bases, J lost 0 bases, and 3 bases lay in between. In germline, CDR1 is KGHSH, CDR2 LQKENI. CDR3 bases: TGTGCCAGCTCACCAGGTAGCACAGATACGCAGTATTTT. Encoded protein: CASSPGSTDTQYF. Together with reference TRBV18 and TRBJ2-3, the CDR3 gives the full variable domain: NAGVMQNPRHLVRRRGQEARLRCSPMKGHSHVYWYRQLPEEGLKFMVYLQKENIIDESGMPKERFSAEFPKEGPSILRIQQVVRGDSAAYFCASSPGSTDTQYFGPGTRLTVL.

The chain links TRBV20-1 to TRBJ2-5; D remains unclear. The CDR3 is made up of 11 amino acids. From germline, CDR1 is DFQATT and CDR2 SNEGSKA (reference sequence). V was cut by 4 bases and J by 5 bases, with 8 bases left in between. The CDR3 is CSATGPETQYF. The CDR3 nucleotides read TGCAGTGCTACGGGTCCCGAGACCCAGTACTTC.

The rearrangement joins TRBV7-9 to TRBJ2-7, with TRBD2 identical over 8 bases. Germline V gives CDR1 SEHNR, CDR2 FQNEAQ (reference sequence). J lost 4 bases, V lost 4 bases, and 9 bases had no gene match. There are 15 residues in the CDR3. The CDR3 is CASSSTGTSFYEQYF. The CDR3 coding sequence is TGTGCCAGCAGCTCAACCGGGACTAGTTTTTACGAGCAGTACTTC. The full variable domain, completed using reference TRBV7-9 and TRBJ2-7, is DTGVSQNPRHKITKRGQNVTFRCDPISEHNRLYWYRQTLGQGPEFLTYFQNEAQLEKSRLLSDRFSAERPKGSFSTLEIQRTEQGDSAMYLCASSSTGTSFYEQYFGPGTRLTVT.

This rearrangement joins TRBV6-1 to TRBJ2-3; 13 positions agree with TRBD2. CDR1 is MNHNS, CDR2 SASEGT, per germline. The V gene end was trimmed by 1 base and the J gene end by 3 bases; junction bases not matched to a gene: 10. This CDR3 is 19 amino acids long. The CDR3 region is CASSEDRPELAGGTDTQYF. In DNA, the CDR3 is TGTGCCAGCAGTGAAGATCGGCCTGAACTAGCGGGAGGGACAGATACGCAGTATTTT.

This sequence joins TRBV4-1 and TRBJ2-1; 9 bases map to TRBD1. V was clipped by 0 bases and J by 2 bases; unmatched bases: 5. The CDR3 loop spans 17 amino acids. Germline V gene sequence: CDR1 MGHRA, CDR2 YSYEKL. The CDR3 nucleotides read TGCGCCAGCAGCCAAGATGGGACAGGGCCCCCCTACAATGAGCAGTTCTTC. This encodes CASSQDGTGPPYNEQFF.

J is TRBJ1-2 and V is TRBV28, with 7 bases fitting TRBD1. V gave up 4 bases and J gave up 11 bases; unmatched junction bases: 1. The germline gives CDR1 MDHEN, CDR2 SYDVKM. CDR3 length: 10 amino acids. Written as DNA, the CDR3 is TGTGCCAGCAGTTCGGACAGGTACACCTTC. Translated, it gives CASSSDRYTF.

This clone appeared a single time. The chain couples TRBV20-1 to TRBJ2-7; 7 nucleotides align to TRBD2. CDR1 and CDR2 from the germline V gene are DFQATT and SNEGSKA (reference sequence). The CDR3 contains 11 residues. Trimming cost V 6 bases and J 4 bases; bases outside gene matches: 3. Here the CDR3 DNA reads TGCAGTGCAGCGGGGCAGTACGAGCAGTACTTC. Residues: CSAAGQYEQYF.

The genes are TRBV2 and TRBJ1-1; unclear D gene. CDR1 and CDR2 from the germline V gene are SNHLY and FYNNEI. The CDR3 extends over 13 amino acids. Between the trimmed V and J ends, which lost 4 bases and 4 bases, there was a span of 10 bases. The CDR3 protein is CASSVEESTEAFF. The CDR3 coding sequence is TGTGCCAGCAGTGTAGAAGAAAGCACTGAAGCTTTCTTT.

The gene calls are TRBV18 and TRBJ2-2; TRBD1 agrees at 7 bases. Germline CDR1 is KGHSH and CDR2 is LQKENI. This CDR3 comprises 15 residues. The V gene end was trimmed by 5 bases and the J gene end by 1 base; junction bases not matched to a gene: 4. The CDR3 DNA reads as TGTGCCAGCTCAATGGGACAGCTGAACACCGGGGAGCTGTTTTTT. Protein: CASSMGQLNTGELFF.

The CDR3 region is CASTLLAGGGGELFF. The DNA of the CDR3 is TGTGCCAGCACCTTACTAGCGGGAGGTGGTGGGGAGCTGTTTTTT. The rearrangement links TRBV6-5 to TRBJ2-2; 12 positions match TRBD2. Trimming cost V 7 bases and J 8 bases; bases outside gene matches: 8. The germline CDR1 and CDR2 sequences are MNHEY and SVGAGI. The CDR3 loop spans 15 amino acids.